The TCR beta chain described here comes from a study of T cells in Graves' hyperthyroidism and ophthalmopathy. Study details: Staff took peripheral blood when the initial diagnosis was made, before any treatment began.

RNA transcripts provided the source from which TCR beta CDR3 regions were amplified. The HTBI primer set drove a first-round RT-PCR of the TCR CDR3. TCRdb redid the calling of the multiplex PCR reads with MiXCR, one entry per CDR3 protein. The sample includes 250,000 to 300,000 distinct CDR3 sequences, roughly 18% of them seen just once. Uncontrolled infection, other autoimmune disease, pregnancy or lactation disqualified patients from enrolment. This CDR3 has 17 amino acids. Germline V gene data show CDR1 as LGHNA and CDR2 as YNFKEQ. Trimming removed 1 base from V and 0 bases from J, with 10 bases in between. Study-level findings and limits: Most expanded thyroid clonotypes above 0.001 recurred in blood.

Remarks on this clonotype: Its antigen is not identified.

The sample consisted of blood. The chain employs TRBV4-2 and TRBJ2-6; D remains unclear. This sequence was found in a man aged 50-59 years with Graves' ophthalmopathy. The CDR3 loop reads CASSQGRGSSGANVLTF. CDR3 bases: TGTGCCAGCAGCCAAGGCCGAGGAAGCTCTGGGGCCAACGTCCTGACTTTC.